The present TCR beta chain was sequenced within a study of breast tumors, draining lymph nodes, adjacent tissues. This clonotype has ten or more counts. TCRdb reanalysed the multiplex PCR reads using MiXCR and keeps one entry per CDR3 protein. The table lists tens of thousands of distinct CDR3 sequences, 42% of them singletons, with roughly a tenth in the top ten. V shed 0 bases and J shed 3 bases, with 7 bases lying between them. Germline loops: CDR1 SGHRS, CDR2 YFSETQ. This CDR3 spans 13 amino acids. The V and J genes are TRBV5-1 and TRBJ2-7; unclear D gene. The sequenced sample was breast tumor tissue. The receptor comes from a female donor with breast cancer. Some clones in this sample may be carry-over from other donors' samples. CDR3 residues: CASSLGRNYEQYF. In DNA, the CDR3 is TGCGCCAGCAGCTTGGGACGCAACTACGAGCAGTACTTC. The full variable domain, in which reference TRBV5-1 and TRBJ2-7 provide the parts outside the CDR3, is KAGVTQTPRYLIKTRGQQVTLSCSPISGHRSVSWYQQTPGQGLQFLFEYFSETQRNKGNFPGRFSGRQFSNSRSEMNVSTLELGDSALYLCASSLGRNYEQYFGPGTRLTVT.